A selection of T cell receptor beta chains follows, all from one sample in a study of quantifying T cell responses using KT2 cells. Using its own MiXCR run on the UMI-ligation and nested PCR reads, TCRdb lists one record per CDR3 protein. The data contain approximately 43,000 distinct CDR3 sequences, over 15% of them singletons. Specimen: PBMCs spiked with cells of the T cell clone KT2. The receptor set was obtained from a human donor. CDR3s include the opening cysteine and the closing phenylalanine or tryptophan. A D gene is named only where the DNA matches it firmly. For some rows the clone size is stated as once, few or many, or as a class when expanded; others skip it.

j_call | cdr3_length | v_call | d_call | clone_size | cdr3_nt | cdr3_aa
TRBJ1-5 | 14 | TRBV12-3/TRBV12-4 | NA | few | TGTGCCAGCAGTTTGGCGATCAGCAATCAGCCCCAGCATTTT | CASSLAISNQPQHF
TRBJ2-1 | 17 | TRBV4-1 | TRBD2 | few | TGCGCCAGCAGCCAGGGACTAGCCCGAACGCTCTACAATGAGCAGTTCTTC | CASSQGLARTLYNEQFF
TRBJ1-2 | 12 | TRBV12-3/TRBV12-4 | NA | few | TGTGCCAGCAGGAGTTCGGGCGATGGCTACACCTTC | CASRSSGDGYTF
TRBJ2-3 | 16 | TRBV5-4 | TRBD2 | NA | TGTGCCAGCAGCTTGGTCAGTAGCGGGGGTGCAGATACGCAGTATTTT | CASSLVSSGGADTQYF
TRBJ2-7 | 15 | TRBV11-2 | NA | NA | TGTGCCAGCAGCTTAGGTTCGGCGCGAGGCTACGAGCAGTACTTC | CASSLGSARGYEQYF
TRBJ2-1 | 17 | TRBV20-1 | TRBD2 | NA | TGCAGTGCGGGGATAGCGGGAGGGCCCGTCACCTACAATGAGCAGTTCTTC | CSAGIAGGPVTYNEQFF
TRBJ1-1 | 13 | TRBV6-1 | NA | few | TGTGCCAGCAGTCTGGGGCAGGGGACTGAAGCTTTCTTT | CASSLGQGTEAFF
TRBJ2-7 | 13 | TRBV6-5 | NA | many | TGTGCCAGCAGTCCGGGGTGGCTCTCCGAGCAGTACTTC | CASSPGWLSEQYF
TRBJ2-7 | 14 | TRBV20-1 | TRBD2 | NA | TGCAGTGCTCCAGGACTAGCGGGAGTCGACGAGCAGTACTTC | CSAPGLAGVDEQYF
TRBJ2-2 | 16 | TRBV3-1 | NA | few | TGTGCCAGCAGCCAATCGGGCGCTAGATACACCGGGGAGCTGTTTTTT | CASSQSGARYTGELFF
TRBJ1-5 | 14 | TRBV20-1 | TRBD1 | many | TGCAGTGCTATAAGGACAGGGAACAATCAGCCCCAGCATTTT | CSAIRTGNNQPQHF
TRBJ1-2 | 13 | TRBV7-2 | NA | NA | TGTGCCAGCAGAGGAAACAGGGCTGGTGGCTACACCTTC | CASRGNRAGGYTF
TRBJ2-6 | 16 | TRBV15 | TRBD1 | many | TGTGCCACCAGCAGCGGGGACAGCTCTGGGGCCAACGTCCTGACTTTC | CATSSGDSSGANVLTF
TRBJ2-3 | 17 | TRBV12-5 | NA | NA | TGTGCTAGTGGTTTCTCGTGGCAGACGGGGGGCGCAGATACGCAGTATTTT | CASGFSWQTGGADTQYF
TRBJ1-6 | 16 | TRBV7-8 | NA | many | TGTGCCAGCAGCTCTCAAACTAGCTCCTATAATTCACCCCTCCACTTT | CASSSQTSSYNSPLHF
TRBJ2-7 | 14 | TRBV20-1 | TRBD1 | few | TGCAGTGCTAATCCGGGACAGGGTTCCTACGAGCAGTACTTC | CSANPGQGSYEQYF
TRBJ2-3 | 15 | TRBV12-3/TRBV12-4 | TRBD2 | NA | TGTGCCAGCAGCAGGAACGGGGGGGCTGAAGATACGCAGTATTTT | CASSRNGGAEDTQYF
TRBJ1-1 | 14 | TRBV12-3/TRBV12-4 | NA | few | TGTGCCAGCAGTTTACTCGGGTTGATCGCTGAAGCTTTCTTT | CASSLLGLIAEAFF
TRBJ2-3 | 10 | TRBV2 | NA | many | TGTGCCAGCAAGTCTGATACGCAGTATTTT | CASKSDTQYF
TRBJ1-2 | 13 | TRBV4-1 | NA | few | TGCGCCAGCAGCCCCCGTAATAACTATGGCTACACCTTC | CASSPRNNYGYTF
TRBJ2-1 | 11 | TRBV7-7 | NA | many | TGTGCTAGCTCCGGCACAAGTGAGCAGTTCTTC | CASSGTSEQFF
TRBJ2-3 | 16 | TRBV20-1 | NA | few | TGCAGTGCCTCCACCGCCCTCTTAGGGGGGGCAGATACGCAGTATTTT | CSASTALLGGADTQYF
TRBJ2-7 | 12 | TRBV10-3 | NA | few | TGTGCCATCAGTCGGACAGTACTGGAGCAGTACTTC | CAISRTVLEQYF
TRBJ2-1 | 16 | TRBV2 | NA | NA | TGTGCCAGCATCCCCAGCATGGCTAATTCTAGAGGTGAGCAGTTCTTC | CASIPSMANSRGEQFF
TRBJ1-5 | 15 | TRBV6-1 | TRBD1 | many | TGTGCCAGCCTACCGAGACAGGGGGCAGGTCAGCCCCAGCATTTT | CASLPRQGAGQPQHF
TRBJ2-5 | 13 | TRBV29-1 | NA | few | TGCAGCGTTGTAGGCCGCGGACAAGAGACCCAGTACTTC | CSVVGRGQETQYF
TRBJ2-1 | 15 | TRBV14 | NA | few | TGTGCCAGCAGCCCGTCCCGGGTGCGAATTGGTGAGCAGTTCTTC | CASSPSRVRIGEQFF
TRBJ2-7 | 16 | TRBV6-1 | TRBD1 | few | TGTGCCAGCAGCCCCCCTCGGAGGACAGGCGCATACGAGCAGTACTTC | CASSPPRRTGAYEQYF
TRBJ2-2 | 14 | TRBV12-3/TRBV12-4 | NA | many | TGTGCCAGCAGCCCGACAGGACTGTCCGGGGAGCTGTTTTTT | CASSPTGLSGELFF
TRBJ2-1 | 15 | TRBV7-9 | NA | NA | TGTGCCAGCCAAGAGGGCAGGCGCTCCTACAATGAGCAGTTCTTC | CASQEGRRSYNEQFF
TRBJ2-5 | 14 | TRBV2 | NA | few | TGTGCCAGCATCTTCCCCCGGGGACAAGAGACCCAGTACTTC | CASIFPRGQETQYF
TRBJ2-1 | 13 | TRBV5-1 | TRBD1 | NA | TGCGCCAGCCGGACAGGACTGGATAATGAGCAGTTCTTC | CASRTGLDNEQFF
TRBJ1-2 | 12 | TRBV27 | NA | few | TGTGCCAGCAGGGCGTATCGGGGTGGCTACACCTTC | CASRAYRGGYTF
TRBJ2-5 | 15 | TRBV20-1 | NA | NA | TGCAGTGCTGCAGGGACTGGGGAAATACAAGAGACCCAGTACTTC | CSAAGTGEIQETQYF
TRBJ2-3 | 12 | TRBV7-9 | NA | NA | TGTGCCAGCAGCTTAGTTAGAGATACGCAGTATTTT | CASSLVRDTQYF
TRBJ1-4 | 16 | TRBV20-1 | NA | NA | TGCAGTGCTAGAGATACTGGCGGACAGCCTAATGAAAAACTGTTTTTT | CSARDTGGQPNEKLFF
TRBJ2-1 | 16 | TRBV14 | TRBD2 | NA | TGTGCCAGCAGCCAAGGGACTAGCGGGTACTACAATGAGCAGTTCTTC | CASSQGTSGYYNEQFF
TRBJ2-1 | 15 | TRBV6-1 | NA | few | TGTGCCAGCAGTCTAGGTTTCGGCTCCTACAATGAGCAGTTCTTC | CASSLGFGSYNEQFF
TRBJ2-5 | 17 | TRBV20-1 | TRBD2 | few | TGCAGTGCTACCTCCGGACTAGCGGGGGGGAAGCAAGAGACCCAGTACTTC | CSATSGLAGGKQETQYF
TRBJ2-7 | 16 | TRBV5-1 | NA | many | TGCGCCAGCAGCTTGGCCCGAGGGTCCATTTCCTACGAGCAGTACTTC | CASSLARGSISYEQYF
TRBJ1-2 | 13 | TRBV12-3/TRBV12-4 | NA | few | TGTGCCAGCAGTTTCTACACCCGATATGGCTACACCTTC | CASSFYTRYGYTF
TRBJ2-1 | 13 | TRBV6-6 | NA | many | TGTGCCAGCAGTGCGACAGACTACAATGAGCAGTTCTTC | CASSATDYNEQFF
TRBJ2-4 | 14 | TRBV15 | NA | few | TGTGCCACCTCTCAGGGATCAGGGCAAAACATTCAGTACTTC | CATSQGSGQNIQYF
TRBJ2-7 | 15 | TRBV6-2/TRBV6-3 | NA | few | TGTGCCAGCGCGGAGTACGGGGGTACGAAGGGGGAGCAGTACTTC | CASAEYGGTKGEQYF
TRBJ2-3 | 15 | TRBV5-1 | NA | NA | TGCGCCAGCAGCTTGGCCAGGCCGGTAACAGATACGCAGTATTTT | CASSLARPVTDTQYF
TRBJ1-1 | 15 | TRBV20-1 | NA | NA | TGCAGTGCTGAAGGACGCGGGCTGCTGAACACTGAAGCTTTCTTT | CSAEGRGLLNTEAFF
TRBJ1-4 | 14 | TRBV20-1 | NA | NA | TGCAGTGCTAGAGGGCGGGGACTTAATGAAAAACAGTTTTTT | CSARGRGLNEKQFF
TRBJ2-4 | 12 | TRBV29-1 | NA | many | TGCAGCGTTGAAGCGACCAAAAACATTCAGTACTTC | CSVEATKNIQYF
TRBJ1-1 | 12 | TRBV25-1 | NA | many | TGTGCCAGCAGGGGCCAAAACACTGAAGCTTTCTTT | CASRGQNTEAFF